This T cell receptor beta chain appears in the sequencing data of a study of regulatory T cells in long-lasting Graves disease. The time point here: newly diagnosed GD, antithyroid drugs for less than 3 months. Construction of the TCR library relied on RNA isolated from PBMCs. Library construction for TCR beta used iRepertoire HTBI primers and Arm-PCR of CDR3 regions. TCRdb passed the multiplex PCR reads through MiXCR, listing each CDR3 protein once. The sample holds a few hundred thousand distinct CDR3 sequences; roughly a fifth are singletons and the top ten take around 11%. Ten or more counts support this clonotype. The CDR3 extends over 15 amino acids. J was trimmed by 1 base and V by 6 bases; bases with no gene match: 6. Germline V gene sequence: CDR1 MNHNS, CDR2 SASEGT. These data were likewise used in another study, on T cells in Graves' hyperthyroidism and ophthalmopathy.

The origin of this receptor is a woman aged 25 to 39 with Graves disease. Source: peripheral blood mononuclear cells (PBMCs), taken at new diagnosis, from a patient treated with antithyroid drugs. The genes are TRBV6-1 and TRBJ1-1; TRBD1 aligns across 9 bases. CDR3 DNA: TGTGCCAGCAGCGGGACAGGGATTCAGAACACTGAAGCTTTCTTT. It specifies CASSGTGIQNTEAFF.